The rows below give T cell receptor beta chains drawn from one sample of a study of human T cells and chemical hapten exposure. One entry per CDR3 protein results from TCRdb running MiXCR on the RACE reads. The table has roughly 380,000 distinct CDR3 sequences, roughly 6% seen once. Material: whole blood, obtained in connection with sensitization to the hapten diphenylcyclopropenone (DPC). All receptors derive from a woman between 18 and 30 years old with alopecia areata. Some clones in this sample may be carry-over from other donors' samples. CDR3s include the opening cysteine and the closing phenylalanine or tryptophan. D genes are given only for firm matches. A clone size is listed for some rows: how often the clone was seen (once, few, many), or a class if it is expanded.

J gene: TRBJ1-2; V gene: TRBV6-5; D gene: NA; clone size: NA; CDR3 protein: CASSYRREGGYTF; CDR3 DNA: TGTGCCAGCAGTTATCGCAGGGAAGGAGGCTACACCTTC
J gene: TRBJ2-7; V gene: TRBV27; D gene: TRBD1; clone size: NA; CDR3 protein: CASRYNADRAYEQYF; CDR3 DNA: TGTGCCAGCAGGTATAATGCCGACAGGGCCTACGAGCAGTACTTC
J gene: TRBJ2-6; V gene: TRBV5-6; D gene: NA; clone size: few; CDR3 protein: CASSLPLVAGANVLAF; CDR3 DNA: TGTGCCAGCAGCTTGCCTCTGGTCGCTGGGGCCAACGTCCTGGCTTTC
J gene: TRBJ1-2; V gene: TRBV4-2; D gene: NA; clone size: NA; CDR3 protein: CASSQDPKGYGYTF; CDR3 DNA: TGTGCCAGCAGCCAAGATCCGAAAGGCTATGGCTACACCTTC
J gene: TRBJ2-3; V gene: TRBV7-7; D gene: NA; clone size: many; CDR3 protein: CAKGDMGTDTQYF; CDR3 DNA: TGTGCTAAAGGCGATATGGGGACAGATACGCAGTATTTT
J gene: TRBJ1-1; V gene: TRBV4-3; D gene: NA; clone size: few; CDR3 protein: CASSRELYNTEAFF; CDR3 DNA: TGCGCCAGCAGCCGAGAATTGTATAACACTGAAGCTTTCTTT
J gene: TRBJ1-3; V gene: TRBV4-3; D gene: TRBD1; clone size: NA; CDR3 protein: CASSQGDTGGAGGNTIYF; CDR3 DNA: TGCGCCAGCAGCCAGGGTGATACAGGGGGCGCGGGTGGAAACACCATATATTTT
J gene: TRBJ1-1; V gene: TRBV6-5; D gene: NA; clone size: NA; CDR3 protein: CASSYSTWRGARPEAFF; CDR3 DNA: TGTGCCAGCAGTTACTCGACCTGGCGGGGGGCGCGACCTGAAGCTTTCTTT
J gene: TRBJ2-3; V gene: TRBV12-3/TRBV12-4; D gene: NA; clone size: NA; CDR3 protein: CASKVSGGTDTQYF; CDR3 DNA: TGTGCCAGTAAAGTCTCGGGGGGCACAGATACGCAGTATTTT
J gene: TRBJ2-3; V gene: TRBV10-3; D gene: NA; clone size: NA; CDR3 protein: CAISEADTQYF; CDR3 DNA: TGTGCCATCAGTGAGGCAGATACGCAGTATTTT
J gene: TRBJ1-2; V gene: TRBV6-2/TRBV6-3; D gene: TRBD1; clone size: many; CDR3 protein: CASSRTGAPTNYGYTF; CDR3 DNA: TGTGCCAGCAGCCGGACAGGGGCGCCGACTAACTATGGCTACACCTTC
J gene: TRBJ2-7; V gene: TRBV7-9; D gene: NA; clone size: NA; CDR3 protein: CACSPGVGF; CDR3 DNA: TGTGCCTGCAGCCCAGGGGTTGGCTTC
J gene: TRBJ2-4; V gene: TRBV5-4; D gene: NA; clone size: few; CDR3 protein: CASSLTDNLAKNIQYF; CDR3 DNA: TGTGCCAGCAGCTTAACGGACAATCTAGCCAAAAACATTCAGTACTTC
J gene: TRBJ2-2; V gene: TRBV20-1; D gene: NA; clone size: few; CDR3 protein: CSARGRGGHVGELFF; CDR3 DNA: TGCAGTGCTAGAGGCCGCGGGGGCCACGTCGGGGAGCTGTTTTTT
J gene: TRBJ2-7; V gene: TRBV7-9; D gene: NA; clone size: NA; CDR3 protein: CASSSAGPYEQYF; CDR3 DNA: TGTGCCAGCAGCTCTGCGGGACCCTACGAGCAGTACTTC
J gene: TRBJ1-4; V gene: TRBV7-2; D gene: NA; clone size: many; CDR3 protein: CASSLNAATNEKLFF; CDR3 DNA: TGTGCCAGCAGCTTAAACGCTGCAACTAATGAAAAACTGTTTTTT
J gene: TRBJ1-4; V gene: TRBV3-1; D gene: NA; clone size: many; CDR3 protein: CASSPQDSSTNEKLFF; CDR3 DNA: TGTGCCAGCAGCCCTCAAGACAGCTCAACTAATGAAAAACTGTTTTTT
J gene: TRBJ2-7; V gene: TRBV4-2; D gene: NA; clone size: few; CDR3 protein: CASSQDFSAGGIDEQYF; CDR3 DNA: TGTGCCAGCAGCCAAGACTTTAGCGCAGGGGGGATCGACGAGCAGTACTTC
J gene: TRBJ2-2; V gene: TRBV6-2/TRBV6-3; D gene: NA; clone size: NA; CDR3 protein: CASTPPAPAGELFF; CDR3 DNA: TGTGCCAGCACCCCCCCAGCTCCGGCCGGGGAGCTGTTTTTT
J gene: TRBJ1-4; V gene: TRBV7-2; D gene: NA; clone size: few; CDR3 protein: CASSLGGTATNEKLFF; CDR3 DNA: TGTGCCAGCAGTCTAGGTGGGACTGCAACTAATGAAAAACTGTTTTTT
J gene: TRBJ2-3; V gene: TRBV5-1; D gene: NA; clone size: few; CDR3 protein: CASRVQGNTDTQYF; CDR3 DNA: TGCGCCAGCAGAGTTCAGGGGAACACAGATACGCAGTATTTT
J gene: TRBJ1-2; V gene: TRBV12-3/TRBV12-4; D gene: TRBD1; clone size: many; CDR3 protein: CASSFRTGFGYTF; CDR3 DNA: TGTGCCAGCAGTTTTAGGACAGGGTTTGGCTACACCTTC
J gene: TRBJ2-7; V gene: TRBV4-3; D gene: TRBD1; clone size: NA; CDR3 protein: CASSQDHGDRDYEQYF; CDR3 DNA: TGCGCCAGCAGCCAAGATCATGGGGACAGGGATTACGAGCAGTACTTC
J gene: TRBJ1-1; V gene: TRBV5-1; D gene: NA; clone size: many; CDR3 protein: CASSLSVPGLMLNTEAFF; CDR3 DNA: TGCGCCAGCAGCTTGTCGGTGCCAGGCCTAATGCTGAACACTGAAGCTTTCTTT
J gene: TRBJ2-3; V gene: TRBV29-1; D gene: NA; clone size: few; CDR3 protein: CSVEGPVGGQYF; CDR3 DNA: TGCAGCGTTGAAGGCCCCGTCGGGGGGCAGTATTTT
J gene: TRBJ1-6; V gene: TRBV9; D gene: NA; clone size: many; CDR3 protein: CASRDTNENSPLHF; CDR3 DNA: TGTGCCAGCAGAGACACGAATGAGAATTCACCCCTCCACTTT
J gene: TRBJ2-3; V gene: TRBV10-3; D gene: TRBD2; clone size: many; CDR3 protein: CAISERLAGGTDTQYF; CDR3 DNA: TGTGCCATCAGTGAAAGACTAGCGGGTGGCACAGATACGCAGTATTTT
J gene: TRBJ1-6; V gene: TRBV4-1; D gene: NA; clone size: many; CDR3 protein: CASSQGLGGNSPLHF; CDR3 DNA: TGCGCCAGCAGCCAAGGCCTGGGGGGCAATTCACCCCTCCACTTT
J gene: TRBJ2-5; V gene: TRBV27; D gene: TRBD2; clone size: NA; CDR3 protein: CASKGVAGGEETQYF; CDR3 DNA: TGTGCCAGCAAAGGTGTAGCGGGGGGGGAAGAGACCCAGTACTTC
J gene: TRBJ2-6; V gene: TRBV6-6; D gene: NA; clone size: many; CDR3 protein: CASSYGGNSGANVLTF; CDR3 DNA: TGTGCCAGCAGTTACGGGGGGAACTCTGGGGCCAACGTCCTGACTTTC
J gene: TRBJ1-1; V gene: TRBV11-2; D gene: NA; clone size: NA; CDR3 protein: CASSLAGMTEAFF; CDR3 DNA: TGTGCCAGCAGCTTAGCAGGGATGACTGAAGCTTTCTTT
J gene: TRBJ1-4; V gene: TRBV6-6; D gene: NA; clone size: many; CDR3 protein: CASSTSDLISNEKLFF; CDR3 DNA: TGTGCCAGCAGCACCTCTGATCTGATTAGTAATGAAAAACTGTTTTTT
J gene: TRBJ1-2; V gene: TRBV6-2/TRBV6-3; D gene: NA; clone size: many; CDR3 protein: CASSYSGGIGVRNTF; CDR3 DNA: TGTGCCAGCAGTTACTCCGGGGGGATCGGCGTGAGGAACACCTTC
J gene: TRBJ1-5; V gene: TRBV2; D gene: NA; clone size: NA; CDR3 protein: CASTDYNQPQHF; CDR3 DNA: TGTGCCAGCACCGACTACAATCAGCCCCAGCATTTT